A selection of T cell receptor beta chains follows, all from one sample in a study of early T cells in non-severe SARS-CoV-2 infection. Via MiXCR, TCRdb re-called the 5' RACE reads, giving one row per CDR3 protein. This table has over 55,000 distinct CDR3 sequences, about an eighth appearing once. Sequenced material: whole blood. These TCRs come from an adult who was a healthcare worker with PCR-confirmed SARS-CoV-2 infection or an uninfected control (not recorded which). Both conserved end residues are part of each CDR3. A D gene is named only where the DNA matches it firmly. Some rows mark clone size as missing; the rest say once, few, many or name a class of expanded clone.

d_call	v_call	j_call	clone_size	cdr3_aa	cdr3_nt
TRBD2	TRBV29-1	TRBJ2-7	many	CSGTSGSGEQYF	TGCAGCGGGACTAGCGGGAGTGGGGAGCAGTACTTC
.	TRBV12-3/TRBV12-4	TRBJ1-2	many	CASTGGNSWGYTF	TGTGCCAGCACGGGAGGGAACTCTTGGGGCTACACCTTC
.	TRBV2	TRBJ2-5	many	CASSDTSIIGTQYF	TGTGCCAGCAGTGATACCTCCATCATCGGGACCCAGTACTTC
.	TRBV20-1	TRBJ1-1	.	CSARMAGRTEAFF	TGCAGTGCTAGAATGGCAGGGAGGACTGAAGCTTTCTTT
.	TRBV29-1	TRBJ2-1	many	CSVEDNEQFF	TGCAGCGTTGAAGACAATGAGCAGTTCTTC
TRBD1	TRBV7-2	TRBJ2-3	.	CASSLVGSGTGKAQYF	TGTGCCAGCAGCTTAGTGGGCTCCGGGACAGGGAAGGCGCAGTATTTT
TRBD2	TRBV6-1	TRBJ2-1	many	CASSTRLAVNEQFF	TGTGCCAGCAGCACCAGACTAGCGGTTAATGAGCAGTTCTTC
.	TRBV21-1	TRBJ2-5	.	CASSKSQETQYF	TGTGCCAGCAGCAAAAGTCAGGAGACCCAGTACTTC
.	TRBV12-3/TRBV12-4	TRBJ1-5	once	CASSFVNQPQHF	TGTGCCAGCAGTTTTGTGAATCAGCCCCAGCATTTT
.	TRBV6-5	TRBJ2-1	few	CASSDRITEQFF	TGTGCCAGCAGTGACCGGATAACTGAGCAGTTCTTC
.	TRBV5-4	TRBJ1-1	many	CASSLTGTNTEAFF	TGTGCCAGCAGCTTGACAGGGACCAACACTGAAGCTTTCTTT
TRBD1	TRBV28	TRBJ2-5	.	CASSFQGGSTAIGAETQYF	TGTGCCAGCAGTTTTCAAGGGGGCTCTACTGCGATAGGGGCAGAGACCCAGTACTTC
TRBD1	TRBV12-3/TRBV12-4	TRBJ1-2	many	CASMGRGPPGYTF	TGTGCCAGCATGGGCAGGGGGCCTCCTGGCTACACCTTC
TRBD1	TRBV5-4	TRBJ2-2	many	CASSSGTGGAAGELFF	TGTGCCAGCAGTTCCGGGACAGGGGGCGCCGCCGGGGAGCTGTTTTTT
.	TRBV29-1	TRBJ1-2	many	CSVEDPGGLANYGYTF	TGCAGCGTTGAGGACCCCGGTGGATTAGCTAACTATGGCTACACCTTC
.	TRBV11-2	TRBJ2-3	few	CASSLDDLGTDTQYF	TGTGCCAGCAGCTTAGATGATTTGGGCACAGATACGCAGTATTTT
.	TRBV12-3/TRBV12-4	TRBJ1-5	many	CASSMGYSNQPQHF	TGTGCCAGCAGTATGGGTTATAGCAATCAGCCCCAGCATTTT
TRBD1	TRBV20-1	TRBJ2-2	many	CSAPRTGMNTGELFF	TGCAGTGCCCCCAGGACAGGGATGAACACCGGGGAGCTGTTTTTT
.	TRBV27	TRBJ1-1	.	CASSSRLGMTFF	TGTGCCAGCAGTTCCCGGCTCGGGATGACTTTCTTT
.	TRBV28	TRBJ2-5	many	CASSLQLGTQYF	TGTGCCAGCAGCCTCCAATTAGGGACCCAGTACTTC
TRBD2	TRBV13	TRBJ2-5	many	CASSLAGPSGGKTQYF	TGTGCCAGCAGCTTAGCTGGGCCTAGCGGGGGAAAGACCCAGTACTTC
.	TRBV4-2	TRBJ2-1	many	CASSPDRGRGEREQFF	TGTGCCAGCAGCCCTGATAGAGGAAGGGGGGAACGTGAGCAGTTCTTC
.	TRBV2	TRBJ1-5	many	CASSDRNQPQHF	TGTGCCAGCAGCGACAGAAATCAGCCCCAGCATTTT
TRBD2	TRBV29-1	TRBJ2-1	.	CSVGMAGAREQFF	TGCAGCGTTGGGATGGCGGGAGCAAGGGAGCAGTTCTTC
TRBD2	TRBV20-1	TRBJ2-3	many	CSASLADSTDTQYF	TGCAGTGCCTCCCTAGCGGATAGCACAGATACGCAGTATTTT
.	TRBV20-1	TRBJ2-3	few	CSARELSTDTQYF	TGCAGTGCTAGAGAGCTTAGCACAGATACGCAGTATTTT
.	TRBV29-1	TRBJ2-5	once	CSVEGQVETQYF	TGCAGCGTTGAAGGCCAGGTGGAGACCCAGTACTTC
TRBD1	TRBV5-6	TRBJ2-5	many	CASSIGQAIQETQYF	TGTGCCAGCAGCATAGGACAGGCGATACAAGAGACCCAGTACTTC
.	TRBV5-1	TRBJ2-3	many	CASSPPHGTYTDTQYF	TGCGCCAGCAGCCCTCCCCACGGGACCTACACAGATACGCAGTATTTT
TRBD2	TRBV11-2	TRBJ2-1	many	CASSYSAGLGSGNEQFF	TGTGCCAGCAGCTACTCTGCGGGACTAGGTTCCGGTAATGAGCAGTTCTTC
.	TRBV10-1	TRBJ2-5	many	CASSDRIDGRETQYF	TGCGCCAGCAGTGACAGGATTGACGGACGGGAGACCCAGTACTTC
TRBD1	TRBV9	TRBJ2-1	.	CASSSGTAAYNEQFF	TGTGCCAGCAGCTCCGGGACAGCAGCCTACAATGAGCAGTTCTTC
.	TRBV18	TRBJ1-2	many	CASSPRGTPLWPYGYTF	TGTGCCAGCTCACCACGGGGGACCCCATTATGGCCATATGGCTACACCTTC
.	TRBV3-1	TRBJ2-7	many	CASSHGVGSYEQYF	TGTGCCAGCAGCCACGGTGTCGGTTCCTACGAGCAGTACTTC
.	TRBV19	TRBJ1-2	many	CASRNREQGYTF	TGTGCCAGTAGAAACAGGGAACAGGGCTACACCTTC
.	TRBV4-2	TRBJ1-5	many	CASSPGSQPQHF	TGTGCCAGCAGCCCTGGGTCGCAGCCCCAGCATTTT
.	TRBV7-8	TRBJ2-4	many	CASSPPRASKNIQYF	TGTGCCAGCAGCCCCCCCCGGGCTTCCAAAAACATTCAGTACTTC
.	TRBV9	TRBJ1-4	few	CASSVAGQGSEKLFF	TGTGCCAGCAGCGTAGCGGGCCAGGGGAGTGAAAAACTGTTTTTT
.	TRBV6-6	TRBJ2-7	many	CASSYGQTSSYEQYF	TGTGCCAGCAGTTACGGACAGACCAGCTCCTACGAGCAGTACTTC